This T cell receptor (beta chain) was retrieved from a study of blood T cell repertoires in COVID-19 (dated by TCRdb to 2018 to 2021). General notes on the study: Collaborator samples came from the United States, Italy and Spain and covered acute and convalescent phases of COVID-19. The material from the prospective study consisted of cDNA or gDNA derived from T cells, B-cell-depleted T cells, or PBMCs. The dataset comprised deeply sampled blood TCRbeta repertoires from subjects exposed to, actively infected with, or recovered from COVID-19. The repertoires were released in a freely available public database meant as a resource for research on the immune response to SARS-CoV-2. Samples came from the ongoing ImmuneRACE study (first 160 participants) plus 1,254 subjects from 6 global collaborators. A de-identified subject ID, COVID-19 status, age in years and sex were almost always included in the sample metadata. Where HLA class I and class II types were available, the types were taken from metadata supplied by the sample provider, not from assay-based typing.

This clone was recorded once. Its antigen is not yet known. The sample holds no much larger clone one base away, and base qualities are not on file. The research as a whole found: The amount of clinical and demographic metadata varied by source and participant and was provided uncurated.

Enrolling through a virtual design, the prospective study's participants ranged in age from roughly 18 to 95 years and lived across roughly 24 United States geographic areas. In the prospective study, participants were assigned to cohorts based on the clinical history participants reported in a screening survey and a study questionnaire. Recovered participants in ImmuneRACE Cohort 3 were defined as having two consecutive negative NP/OP PCR tests, clearance from a healthcare professional, or resolution of symptoms. In the prospective study, mobile phlebotomists collected whole blood, serum and a nasopharyngeal or oropharyngeal swab from each participant. Participants in the prospective study had the option to provide additional blood draws and questionnaires over a roughly 2-month period. Before DNA extraction, blood samples from the prospective study were shipped at room temperature or frozen.

The immunoSEQ Assay, a bias-controlled multiplex PCR, was used to amplify TCRbeta CDR3 regions from genomic DNA. The original pipeline was this. The number of nucleated cells in each sample was estimated by amplification of reference gene primers within the assay. Sequence reads were collapsed and filtered to measure the absolute abundance of every unique TCRbeta CDR3 rearrangement. For each sample, productive Simpson clonality was calculated as the square root of Simpson's diversity index over productive rearrangements. Not all clones reach the TCRdb copy of this immuneACCESS table, which keeps in-frame sequences only. Checked studies attribute under half of the gap to unresolved V genes and leave the rest unexplained. V and J calls and clone size follow that table, whereas D and trimming were derived from the DNA. The sample table holds 300,000 or so clones, of which around nine tenths were seen once. Of the sample, around 2.7% falls within the top ten clones.

The V end gives up 4 bases and the J end 5 bases, leaving 10 bases in the junction not matched to a gene. According to the germline V gene, CDR1 reads SGHDT and CDR2 reads YYEEEE. The cysteine opens and the phenylalanine closes a CDR3 of 16 amino acids. Only the CDR3 DNA stays, 48 bases, in frame from base 1. This receptor was identified in a man in his 60s who had recovered from COVID-19. The chain was built from TRBV5-6 and TRBJ2-5; TRBD2 aligns with 11 central bases. Sequencing used PBMCs or T cells enriched from blood (not recorded which). CDR3 sequence: CASSQRTSGFLETQYF. The sequenced DNA: TGTGCCAGCAGCCAGCGGACTAGCGGGTTCCTTGAGACCCAGTACTTC. With the rest looked up from the reference TRBV5-6 and TRBJ2-5 genes rather than sequenced, the full variable domain is DAGVTQSPTHLIKTRGQQVTLRCSPKSGHDTVSWYQQALGQGPQFIFQYYEEEERQRGNFPDRFSGHQFPNYSSELNVNALLLGDSALYLCASSQRTSGFLETQYFGPGTRLLVL.